This T cell receptor beta chain appears in the sequencing data of a study of blood T cells in healthy people across ages. Germline CDR1 SGHTA, CDR2 FQGNSA. Trimming pared 5 bases from V and 3 bases from J, leaving 13 bases between. CDR3 length: 14 residues. It was with a sample-barcoded 5' primer and a J-beta primer mix that a second PCR of roughly 7 to 12 cycles was run. Each cDNA molecule was tagged by a template-switch adaptor that had 12 random nucleotides. One entry per CDR3 protein results from TCRdb running MiXCR on the 5' RACE reads. This repertoire shows hundreds of thousands of distinct CDR3 sequences, more than 40% found once; its top ten account for roughly 18%.

The V gene is TRBV7-2, the J gene TRBJ1-1, with D hard to call. The clonotype was recovered from a man in his fifties or sixties in good health. The sequencing sample was made of blood. The CDR3 reads CASSPFKEHTEAFF. CDR3 nucleotides: TGTGCCAGCAGCCCTTTCAAAGAACACACTGAAGCTTTCTTT.